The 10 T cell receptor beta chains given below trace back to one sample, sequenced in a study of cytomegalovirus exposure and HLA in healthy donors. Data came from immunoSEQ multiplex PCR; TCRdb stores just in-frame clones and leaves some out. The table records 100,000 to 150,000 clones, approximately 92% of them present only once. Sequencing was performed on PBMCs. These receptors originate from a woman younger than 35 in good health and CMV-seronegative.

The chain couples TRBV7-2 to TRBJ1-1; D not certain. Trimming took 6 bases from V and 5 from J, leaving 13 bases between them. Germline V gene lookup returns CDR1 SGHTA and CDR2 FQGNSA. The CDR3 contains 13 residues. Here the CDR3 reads CASSILPETEAFF. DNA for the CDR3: TGTGCCAGCAGTATCCTCCCGGAGACTGAAGCTTTCTTT.

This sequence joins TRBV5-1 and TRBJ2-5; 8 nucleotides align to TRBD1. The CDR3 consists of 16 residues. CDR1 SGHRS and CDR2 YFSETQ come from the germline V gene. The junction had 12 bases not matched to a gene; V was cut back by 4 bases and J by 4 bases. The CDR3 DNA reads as TGCGCCAGCAGCCAGAACGGACAGGGAATGGGAGAGACCCAGTACTTC. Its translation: CASSQNGQGMGETQYF.

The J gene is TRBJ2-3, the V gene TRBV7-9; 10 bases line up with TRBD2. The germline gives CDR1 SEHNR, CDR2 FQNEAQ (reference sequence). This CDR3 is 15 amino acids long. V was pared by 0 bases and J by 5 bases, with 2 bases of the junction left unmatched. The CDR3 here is CASSLALAGVDTQYF. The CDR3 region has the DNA TGTGCCAGCAGCTTAGCCCTAGCGGGAGTAGATACGCAGTATTTT.

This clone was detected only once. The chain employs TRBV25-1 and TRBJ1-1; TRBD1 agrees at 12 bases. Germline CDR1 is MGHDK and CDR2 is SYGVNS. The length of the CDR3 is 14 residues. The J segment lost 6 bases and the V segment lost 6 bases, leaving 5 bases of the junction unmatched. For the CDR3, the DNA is TGTGCCAGCAGGGGGACAGGGGGCAAGGCTGAAGCTTTCTTT. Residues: CASRGTGGKAEAFF. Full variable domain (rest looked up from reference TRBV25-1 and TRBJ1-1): EADIYQTPRYLVIGTGKKITLECSQTMGHDKMYWYQQDPGMELHLIHYSYGVNSTEKGDLSSESTVSRIRTEHFPLTLESARPSHTSQYLCASRGTGGKAEAFFGQGTRLTVV.

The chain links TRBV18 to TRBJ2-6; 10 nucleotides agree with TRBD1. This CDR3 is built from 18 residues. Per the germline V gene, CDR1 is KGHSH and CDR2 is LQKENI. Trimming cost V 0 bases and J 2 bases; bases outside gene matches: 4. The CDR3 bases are TGTGCCAGCTCACCACCGGGACAGGGGATAGCTGGGGCCAACGTCCTGACTTTC. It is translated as CASSPPGQGIAGANVLTF.

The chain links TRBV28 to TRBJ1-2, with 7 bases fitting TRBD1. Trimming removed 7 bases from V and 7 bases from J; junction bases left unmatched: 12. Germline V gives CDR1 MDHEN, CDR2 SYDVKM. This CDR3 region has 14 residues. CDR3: CASTTPRQGGGYTF. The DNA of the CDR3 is TGTGCCAGCACCACCCCGCGGCAGGGGGGTGGCTACACCTTC.

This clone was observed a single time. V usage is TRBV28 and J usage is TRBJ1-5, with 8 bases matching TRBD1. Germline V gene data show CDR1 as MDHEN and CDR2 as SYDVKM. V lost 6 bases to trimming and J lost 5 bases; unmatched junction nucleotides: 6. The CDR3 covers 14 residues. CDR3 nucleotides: TGTGCCAGCAGCATGACAGGGGAGGATCAGCCCCAGCATTTT. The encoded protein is CASSMTGEDQPQHF.

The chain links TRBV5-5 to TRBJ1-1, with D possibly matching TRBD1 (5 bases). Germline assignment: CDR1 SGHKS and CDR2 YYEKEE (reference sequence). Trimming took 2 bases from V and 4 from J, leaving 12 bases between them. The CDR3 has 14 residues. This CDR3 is CASSFLDRVTEAFF. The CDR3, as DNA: TGTGCCAGCAGCTTCTTAGACAGAGTCACTGAAGCTTTCTTT.

The CDR3 DNA is TGTGCCAGCAGTCCAGCGGACGCTGGGGAGCTGTTTTTT. Protein sequence: CASSPADAGELFF. This chain connects TRBV27 to TRBJ2-2; perhaps TRBD2 as D (5 bases). The V gene lost 5 bases and the J gene lost 8 bases, with 12 bases spanning the gap. Germline CDR1 reads MNHEY; CDR2 reads SMNVEV (reference sequence). CDR3 length: 13 residues.

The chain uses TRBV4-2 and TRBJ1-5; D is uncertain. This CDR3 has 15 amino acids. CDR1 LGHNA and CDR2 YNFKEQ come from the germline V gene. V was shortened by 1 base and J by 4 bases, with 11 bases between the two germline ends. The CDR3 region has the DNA TGTGCCAGCAGCCAAGGCGCCGTTTCGAATCAGCCCCAGCATTTT. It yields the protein CASSQGAVSNQPQHF.